The T cell receptor (beta chain) under discussion was sequenced for a study of identical twins. Whole-study findings and limits: The analysis was cross-sectional rather than longitudinal within donors. Twin sharing of out-of-frame TCR alpha was underestimated by models in monozygotic pairs.

This clonotype came up a few times. The antigen is unknown. From the 5' RACE reads, TCRdb called clonotypes with MiXCR, one entry per CDR3 protein. The profile shows approximately 530,000 distinct CDR3 sequences, about a fifth of them singletons. V was clipped by 3 bases and J by 4 bases, with 10 bases between them. The CDR3 spans 14 residues. Per the germline V gene, CDR1 is SGHAT and CDR2 is FQNNGV. These data are also associated with another study on yellow fever vaccine responses in identical twins.

The chain employs TRBV11-2 and TRBJ1-5; D not certain. Sample: CD4+ T cells sorted from blood. This TCR came from a woman aged 18-30 years in good health. The CDR3 protein is CASSLNNMNQPQHF. The CDR3 DNA reads as TGTGCCAGCAGCTTGAACAACATGAATCAGCCCCAGCATTTT. Together with reference TRBV11-2 and TRBJ1-5, the CDR3 gives the full variable domain: EAGVAQSPRYKIIEKRQSVAFWCNPISGHATLYWYQQILGQGPKLLIQFQNNGVVDDSQLPKDRFSAERLKGVDSTLKIQPAKLEDSAVYLCASSLNNMNQPQHFGDGTRLSIL.